The sequence of this T cell receptor (beta chain) was determined in a study of cytomegalovirus exposure and HLA in healthy donors (TCRdb year 2017). Study-wide context: The 666 repertoires of the first cohort and the 120 or so validation repertoires were produced on the same platform, according to a later analysis. The study aimed to test whether signatures of past pathogen exposure could be identified by cataloging public T cell receptors. A separate validation cohort of 100 to 150 different subjects was used in addition to the 666-subject first cohort. High-throughput TCR immunosequencing, statistical association of individual TCRs with disease status, and machine learning were combined to predict cytomegalovirus infection status.

Study-level results and caveats: The classifier was reported to diagnose cytomegalovirus status with high specificity and sensitivity in both the original and validation cohorts. It was suggested by the authors that the approach could potentially be generalized to other disease states and immunological phenotypes. The study listed over 150 TCR beta chains as associated with cytomegalovirus. A few of the identified cytomegalovirus-associated TCR beta chains were confirmed in vitro to be specific for cytomegalovirus antigens. A later analysis lacked HLA typing for the validation cohort, so it scored co-occurrence in that cohort across all 110 or so repertoires. Most TCR sequences were observed very rarely across donors, whereas some public TCRs were present in many individuals. Subsequent analysis determined that TCRs grouped into clusters in the first cohort also showed a tendency toward co-occurrence across the 120 or so validation repertoires, and roughly 94% of cluster scores exceeded 0.

The method behind the library was the immunoSEQ multiplex PCR assay. In the authors' own workflow: A statistical classification framework was built for diagnosing cytomegalovirus status from the catalog of TCR beta chain sequences. As stored in TCRdb, this immuneACCESS dataset retains in-frame rearrangements with V and J assigned. A fraction of the clones does not appear; measured against another copy, unresolved V genes explain less than half of the discrepancy, and the remainder lacks a known reason. V, J and clone size are those of that table, while D and trimming were read from the DNA. For this sample the table gives roughly 130,000 clones, of which about four fifths were detected only once. Under 1.5% of the sample comes from the top ten. This clone was seen once. There is no known antigen for this receptor. The input lacks base qualities; no much larger clone sits a single base away. The donors were included in the validation cohort of some 120 subjects, a group kept apart from the approximately 700-subject first cohort.

The CDR3 numbers 14 residues from cysteine through phenylalanine. Only CDR3 DNA is held: 42 bases, read in frame from base 1. The germline V gene provides CDR1 SGHDT and CDR2 YYEEEE. V is shortened by 4 bases, J by 0 bases, and the region joining them spans 5 bases. The sequence came from a woman in her twenties or thirties in good health and CMV-seronegative. The source material was PBMCs. The rearrangement joined TRBV5-6 to TRBJ2-6, with no D gene named confidently. The CDR3 region has the sequence CASSPNSGANVLTF. At the DNA level, the sequence is TGTGCCAGCAGCCCTAACTCTGGGGCCAACGTCCTGACTTTC.